The present entry profiles one T cell receptor (beta chain) with its context. Its antigen is currently not known. This sequence may be a read error, since a much larger clone differs from it by one base. No conserved phenylalanine or tryptophan ends this CDR3, so it is likely a read error. V is pared back by 7 bases and J by 2 bases, with 8 bases lying between the germline termini. Via the germline V gene, CDR1 is MNHNS and CDR2 SASEGT. The CDR3 has 13 residues if both end residues are counted. Solely the CDR3 DNA is kept, with 39 bases framed from the first base. The data originate from a study of shared clonotypes between healthy human individuals (TCRdb year 2020). For context, the study as a whole: The cohort comprised a couple of women and a few men aged 18 to 49 years. Each donor's leukapheresis produced roughly between about 0.8 and 8.9 billion PBMCs. To estimate repertoire size and how much clonotypes are shared between individuals, the study performed deep sequencing of blood TCR repertoires from 4 to 6 healthy adults. For each donor, CD4 naive and CD4 memory were each run on three plates, CD8 naive on two plates, and CD8 memory on one plate. To increase sequencing depth and limit assay-specific biases, different laboratories used diverse techniques to prepare libraries and sequence TCR repertoires. Results the study describes overall, beyond this receptor: Estimated clonotype richness was generally larger for naive than for memory subsets. Based on pairwise subsampling, the degree of clonotype sharing among donors was expected to be affected by sequencing depth. Across a handful of donors, approximately 4.6% of naive CD4, roughly 3.8% of naive CD8, approximately 2.5% of memory CD4, and 0.4% to 0.45% of memory CD8 clonotypes were shared. Clonotypes shared by all four sorted-subset donors showed higher generation probabilities than non-shared clonotypes. Because the study included a small number of donors, the genetic and exposure-history diversity represented was limited. Sampling was limited to blood, and TCR repertoires in tissue likely differ from TCR repertoires in blood. Rarefaction of sorted-subset datasets indicated incomplete sequencing despite the large sequencing depth.

Healthy HIV-negative adults with no recently reported acute infections or vaccinations were included as donors. Every donor was a Caucasian adult living in Nashville, Tennessee, USA. CD4+ T cells were enriched through magnetic negative selection, after which naive cells were positively selected on CD45RA and the remaining negative fraction served as the memory subset. After blood collection by leukapheresis, PBMCs were isolated using Ficoll-Histopaque density gradient centrifugation and then cryopreserved in the vapor phase of liquid nitrogen. Purity and quantity of every magnetically sorted T cell population were checked by analytical flow cytometry. Genomic DNA was isolated from every sorted fraction and measured by UV absorbance on a Nanodrop 2000c. Using the deep immunoSEQ assay, multiplex PCR amplified TCR CDR3 regions from genomic DNA. Genomic DNA extracted from each cell subset was distributed evenly over all wells of several immunoSEQ 96-well plates, and each plate served as one replicate. For sorted subsets, about 200 ng genomic DNA, equal to 25,000 to 35,000 T cell genomes, was loaded into each replicate PCR. Purified libraries were quantified with a Qubit 3.0 fluorometer, sized on a Bioanalyzer 2100, and re-quantified with the KAPA Library Quantification kit. Every immunoSEQ 96-well plate was sequenced on a separate single-read 150-cycle Illumina NextSeq 550 flow cell. The authors processed their data as follows. Because the immunoSEQ output included only junctional sequences and no quality scores, the filtering could not be the same as the filtering used for full-length reads. Sequences were annotated with PyIR, a Python wrapper for IgBLAST v1.9, and V/J genes and CDR3 were assigned using IMGT germline references. Reads were filtered out if the reads had weak V/J assignments (E-value above 1e-6), no CDR3, stop codons, out-of-frame junctions, or ambiguous translated residues. V3J clonotypes were defined as sequences sharing an identical inferred V gene, J gene, and CDR3 amino acid sequence. The percentage overlap between two repertoires was calculated by dividing the number of shared unique clonotypes by the size of the smaller repertoire. Three approaches were used to assess repertoire richness: RTK rarefaction, the Chao1 estimator, and Recon v2.1 estimates of unobserved clonotypes. Generation probabilities for all TCRbeta clonotypes obtained by the gDNA method from a handful of donors were computed using OLGA. This immuneACCESS table, as held by TCRdb, lists in-frame sequences with V and J called but not all clones. Of the missing ones, under half trace to an unresolved V gene in checked studies; the others have no known cause. That table is the source of V, J and clone size, and D and trimming were worked out from the DNA. The sample contains about 1 million clones, about 75% of them found a single time. 1.4% to 1.5% of the sample is held by the ten biggest clonotypes.

The sequencing sample was made of memory CD4+ T cells sorted from blood. Per the publication, the cell subset or site label means: CD45RA-negative fraction. The chain joins TRBV6-1 to TRBJ1-4, with the D gene too uncertain to name. The source is a man between 18 and 29 years old in good health. The base sequence is TGTGCCAGCATGGGAGGTACTAATGAAAAACTGTTTCTT. This gives the protein CASMGGTNEKLFL.